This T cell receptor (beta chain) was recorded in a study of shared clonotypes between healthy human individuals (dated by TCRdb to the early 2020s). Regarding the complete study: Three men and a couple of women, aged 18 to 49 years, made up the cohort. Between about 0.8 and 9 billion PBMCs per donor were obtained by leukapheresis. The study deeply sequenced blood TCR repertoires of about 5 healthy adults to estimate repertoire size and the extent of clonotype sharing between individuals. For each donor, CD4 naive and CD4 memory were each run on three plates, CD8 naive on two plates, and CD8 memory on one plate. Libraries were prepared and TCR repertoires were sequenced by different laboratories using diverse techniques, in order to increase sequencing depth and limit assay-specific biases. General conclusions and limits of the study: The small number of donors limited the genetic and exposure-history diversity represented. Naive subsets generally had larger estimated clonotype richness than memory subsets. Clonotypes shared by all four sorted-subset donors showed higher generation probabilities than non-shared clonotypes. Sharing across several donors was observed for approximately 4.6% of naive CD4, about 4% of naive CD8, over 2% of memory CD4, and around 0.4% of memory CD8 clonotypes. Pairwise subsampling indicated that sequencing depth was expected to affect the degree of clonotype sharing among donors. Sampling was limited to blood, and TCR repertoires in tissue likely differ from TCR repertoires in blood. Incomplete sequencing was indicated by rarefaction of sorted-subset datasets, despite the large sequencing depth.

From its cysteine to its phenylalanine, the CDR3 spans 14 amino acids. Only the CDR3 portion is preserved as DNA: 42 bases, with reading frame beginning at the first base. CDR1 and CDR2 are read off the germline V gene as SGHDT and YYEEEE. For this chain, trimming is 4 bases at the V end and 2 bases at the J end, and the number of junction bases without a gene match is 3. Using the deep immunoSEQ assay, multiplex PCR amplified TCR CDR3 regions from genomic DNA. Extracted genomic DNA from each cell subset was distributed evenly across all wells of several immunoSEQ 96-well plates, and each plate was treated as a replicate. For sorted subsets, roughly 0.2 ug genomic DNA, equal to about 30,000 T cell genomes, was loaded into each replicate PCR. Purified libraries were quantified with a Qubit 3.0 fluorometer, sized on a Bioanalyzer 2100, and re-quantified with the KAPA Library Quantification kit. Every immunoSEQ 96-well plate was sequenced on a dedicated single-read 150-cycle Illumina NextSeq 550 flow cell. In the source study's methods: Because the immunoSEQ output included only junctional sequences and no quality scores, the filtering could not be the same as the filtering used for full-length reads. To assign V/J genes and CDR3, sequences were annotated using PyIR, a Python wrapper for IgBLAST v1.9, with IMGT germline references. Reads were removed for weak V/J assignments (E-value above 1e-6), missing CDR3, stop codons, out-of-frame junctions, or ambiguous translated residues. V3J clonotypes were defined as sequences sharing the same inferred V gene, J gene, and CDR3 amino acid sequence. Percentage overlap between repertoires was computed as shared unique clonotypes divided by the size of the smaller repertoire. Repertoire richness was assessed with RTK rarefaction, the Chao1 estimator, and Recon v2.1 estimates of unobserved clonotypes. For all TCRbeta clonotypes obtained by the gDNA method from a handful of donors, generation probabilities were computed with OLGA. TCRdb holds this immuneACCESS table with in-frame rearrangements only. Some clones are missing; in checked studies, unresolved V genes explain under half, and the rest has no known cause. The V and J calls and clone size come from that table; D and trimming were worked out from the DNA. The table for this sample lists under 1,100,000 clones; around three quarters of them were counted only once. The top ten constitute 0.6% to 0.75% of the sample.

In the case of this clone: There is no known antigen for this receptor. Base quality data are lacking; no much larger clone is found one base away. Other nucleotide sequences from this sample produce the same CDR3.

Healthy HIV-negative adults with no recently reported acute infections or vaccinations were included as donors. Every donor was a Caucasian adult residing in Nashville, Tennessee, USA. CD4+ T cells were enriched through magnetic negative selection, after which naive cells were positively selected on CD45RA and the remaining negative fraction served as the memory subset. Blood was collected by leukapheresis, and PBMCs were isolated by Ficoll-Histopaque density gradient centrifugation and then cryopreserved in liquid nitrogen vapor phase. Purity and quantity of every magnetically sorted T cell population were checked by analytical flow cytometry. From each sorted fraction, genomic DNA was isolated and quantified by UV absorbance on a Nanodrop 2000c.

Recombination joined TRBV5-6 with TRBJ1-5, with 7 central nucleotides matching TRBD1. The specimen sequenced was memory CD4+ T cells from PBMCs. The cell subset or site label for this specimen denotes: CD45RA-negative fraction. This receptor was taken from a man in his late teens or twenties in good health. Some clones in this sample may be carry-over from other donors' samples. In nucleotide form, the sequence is TGTGCCAGCAGCCGTACAGGGGGCAATCAGCCCCAGCATTTT. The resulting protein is CASSRTGGNQPQHF.